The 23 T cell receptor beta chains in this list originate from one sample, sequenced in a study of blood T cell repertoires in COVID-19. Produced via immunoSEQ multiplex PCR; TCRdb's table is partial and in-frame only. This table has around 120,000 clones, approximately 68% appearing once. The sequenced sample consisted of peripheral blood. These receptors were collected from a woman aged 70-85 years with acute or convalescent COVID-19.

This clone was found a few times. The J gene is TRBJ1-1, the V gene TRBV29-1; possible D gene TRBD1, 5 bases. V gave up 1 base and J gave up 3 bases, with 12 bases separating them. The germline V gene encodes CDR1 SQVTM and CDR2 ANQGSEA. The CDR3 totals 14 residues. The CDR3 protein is CSVEVPKGDTEAFF. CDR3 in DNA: TGCAGCGTTGAAGTTCCAAAAGGGGACACTGAAGCTTTCTTT.

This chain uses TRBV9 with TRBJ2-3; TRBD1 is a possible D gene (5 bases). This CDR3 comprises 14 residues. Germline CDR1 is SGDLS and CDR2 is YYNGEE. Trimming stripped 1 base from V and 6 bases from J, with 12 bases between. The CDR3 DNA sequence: TGTGCCAGCAGCGTAATTACAGGAAGGGATACGCAGTATTTT. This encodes CASSVITGRDTQYF.

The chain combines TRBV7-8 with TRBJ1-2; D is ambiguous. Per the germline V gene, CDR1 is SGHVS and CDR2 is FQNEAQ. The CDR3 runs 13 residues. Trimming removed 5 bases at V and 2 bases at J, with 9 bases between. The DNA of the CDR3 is TGTGCCAGCAGCCCCACCGAGAACTATGGCTACACCTTC. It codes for CASSPTENYGYTF.

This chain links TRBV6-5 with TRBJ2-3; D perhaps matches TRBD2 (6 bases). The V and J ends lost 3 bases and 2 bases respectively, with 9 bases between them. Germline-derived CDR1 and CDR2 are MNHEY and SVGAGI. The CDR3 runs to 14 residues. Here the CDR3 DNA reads TGTGCCAGCAGTTATTCGGGGGTCACAGATACGCAGTATTTT. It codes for CASSYSGVTDTQYF.

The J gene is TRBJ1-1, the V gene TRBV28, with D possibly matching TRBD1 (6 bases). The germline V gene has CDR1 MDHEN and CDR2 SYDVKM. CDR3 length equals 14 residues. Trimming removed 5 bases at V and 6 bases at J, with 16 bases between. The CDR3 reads CASSLVRRQAEAFF. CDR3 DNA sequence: TGTGCCAGCAGTCTAGTTAGGCGACAGGCTGAAGCTTTCTTT.

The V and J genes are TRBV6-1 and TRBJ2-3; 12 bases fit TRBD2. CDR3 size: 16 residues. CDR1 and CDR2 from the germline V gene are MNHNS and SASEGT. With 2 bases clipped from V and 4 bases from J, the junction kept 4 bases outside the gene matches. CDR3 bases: TGTGCCAGCAGTGAACGGACTAGCGGGACTGCAGATACGCAGTATTTT. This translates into CASSERTSGTADTQYF.

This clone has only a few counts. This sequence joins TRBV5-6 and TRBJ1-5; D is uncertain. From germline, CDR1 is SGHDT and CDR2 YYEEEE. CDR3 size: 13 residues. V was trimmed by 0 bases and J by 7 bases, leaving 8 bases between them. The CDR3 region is CASSLARVQPQHF. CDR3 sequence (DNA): TGTGCCAGCAGCTTGGCCCGGGTGCAGCCCCAGCATTTT.

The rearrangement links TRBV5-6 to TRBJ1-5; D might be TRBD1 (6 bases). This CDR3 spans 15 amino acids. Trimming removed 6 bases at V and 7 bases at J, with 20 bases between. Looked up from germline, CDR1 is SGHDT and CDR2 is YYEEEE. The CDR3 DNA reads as TGTGCCAGCAACCGTTCGATACCAGGGGACCAGCCCCAGCATTTT. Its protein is CASNRSIPGDQPQHF.

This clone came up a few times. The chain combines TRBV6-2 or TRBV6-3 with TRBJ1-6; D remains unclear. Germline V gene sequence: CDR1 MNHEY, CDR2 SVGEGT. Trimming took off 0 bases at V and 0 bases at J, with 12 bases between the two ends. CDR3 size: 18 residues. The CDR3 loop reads CASSYSQTPTSYNSPLHF. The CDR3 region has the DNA TGTGCCAGCAGTTACTCGCAGACACCAACCTCCTATAATTCACCCCTCCACTTT.

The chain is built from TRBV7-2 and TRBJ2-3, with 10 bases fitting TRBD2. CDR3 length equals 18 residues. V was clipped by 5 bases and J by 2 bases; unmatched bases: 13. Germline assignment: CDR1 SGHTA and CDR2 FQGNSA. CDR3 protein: CASSKAASGSSFTDTQYF. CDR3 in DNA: TGTGCCAGCAGCAAAGCAGCTAGCGGGAGCTCCTTCACAGATACGCAGTATTTT.

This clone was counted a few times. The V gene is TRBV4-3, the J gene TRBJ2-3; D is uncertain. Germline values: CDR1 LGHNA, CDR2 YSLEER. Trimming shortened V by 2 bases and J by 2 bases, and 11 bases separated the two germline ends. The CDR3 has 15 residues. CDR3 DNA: TGCGCCAGCAGCCAAAGATATGAGGTCACAGATACGCAGTATTTT. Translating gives CASSQRYEVTDTQYF.

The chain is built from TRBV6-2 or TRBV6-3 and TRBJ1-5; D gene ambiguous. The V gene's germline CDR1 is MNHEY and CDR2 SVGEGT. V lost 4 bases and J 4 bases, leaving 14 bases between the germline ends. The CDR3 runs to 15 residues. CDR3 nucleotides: TGTGCCAGCAGTTCCACCGGAGGGTTTAATCAGCCCCAGCATTTT. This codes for CASSSTGGFNQPQHF.

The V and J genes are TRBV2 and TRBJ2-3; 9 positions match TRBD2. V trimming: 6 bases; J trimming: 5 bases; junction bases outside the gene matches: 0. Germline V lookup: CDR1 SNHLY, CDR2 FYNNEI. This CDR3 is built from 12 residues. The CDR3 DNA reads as TGTGCCAGCAGACTAGCGGGAGATACGCAGTATTTT. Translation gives CASRLAGDTQYF.

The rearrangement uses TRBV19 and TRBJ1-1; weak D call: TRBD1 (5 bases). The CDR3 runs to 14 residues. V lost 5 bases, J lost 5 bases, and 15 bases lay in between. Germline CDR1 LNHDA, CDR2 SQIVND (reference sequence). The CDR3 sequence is CASSPQAGGTEAFF. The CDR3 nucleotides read TGTGCCAGTAGTCCCCAGGCGGGGGGGACTGAAGCTTTCTTT.

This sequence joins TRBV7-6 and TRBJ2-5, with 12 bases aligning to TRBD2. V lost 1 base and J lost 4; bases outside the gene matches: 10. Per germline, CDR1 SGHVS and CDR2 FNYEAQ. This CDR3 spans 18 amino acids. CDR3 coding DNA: TGTGCCAGCAGCTTAGAAGGACTAGCGGGAAGCAATCCAGAGACCCAGTACTTC. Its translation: CASSLEGLAGSNPETQYF.

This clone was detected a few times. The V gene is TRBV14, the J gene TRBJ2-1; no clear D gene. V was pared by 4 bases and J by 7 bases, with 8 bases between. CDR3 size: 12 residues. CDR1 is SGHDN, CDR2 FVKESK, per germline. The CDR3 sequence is CASSLLRNEQFF. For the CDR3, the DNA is TGTGCCAGCAGCCTCTTACGGAATGAGCAGTTCTTC.

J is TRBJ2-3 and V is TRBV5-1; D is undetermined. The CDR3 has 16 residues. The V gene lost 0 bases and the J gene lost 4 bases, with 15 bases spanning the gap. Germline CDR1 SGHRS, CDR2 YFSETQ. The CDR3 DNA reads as TGCGCCAGCAGCTTGGATAGGCCCTGGGCCGCAGATACGCAGTATTTT. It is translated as CASSLDRPWAADTQYF.

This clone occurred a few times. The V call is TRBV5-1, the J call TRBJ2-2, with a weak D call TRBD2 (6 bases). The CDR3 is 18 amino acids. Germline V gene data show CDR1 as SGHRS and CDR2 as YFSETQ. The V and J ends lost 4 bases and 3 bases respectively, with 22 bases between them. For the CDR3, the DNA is TGCGCCAGCAGCCCAACACCGGGCGCCTGGGGGGACACCGGGGAGCTGTTTTTT. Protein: CASSPTPGAWGDTGELFF.

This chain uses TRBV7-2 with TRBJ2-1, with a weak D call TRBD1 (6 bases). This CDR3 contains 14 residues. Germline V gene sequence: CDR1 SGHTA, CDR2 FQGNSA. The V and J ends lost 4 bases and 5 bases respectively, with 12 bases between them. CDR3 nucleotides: TGTGCCAGCAGCTCCCCGGGACACCACAATGAGCAGTTCTTC. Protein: CASSSPGHHNEQFF.

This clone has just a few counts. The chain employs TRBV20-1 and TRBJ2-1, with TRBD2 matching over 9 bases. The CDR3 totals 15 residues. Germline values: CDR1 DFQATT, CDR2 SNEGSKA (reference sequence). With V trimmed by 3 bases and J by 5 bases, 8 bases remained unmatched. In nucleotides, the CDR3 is TGCAGTGCTAGTAGTGGCGGGGGGGCCGACAATGAGCAGTTCTTC. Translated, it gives CSASSGGGADNEQFF.

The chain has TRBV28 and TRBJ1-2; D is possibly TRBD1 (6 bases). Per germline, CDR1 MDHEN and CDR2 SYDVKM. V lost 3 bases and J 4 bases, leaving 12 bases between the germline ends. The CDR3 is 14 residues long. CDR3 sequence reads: CASSFPGVGYGYTF. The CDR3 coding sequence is TGTGCCAGCAGTTTTCCAGGGGTAGGCTATGGCTACACCTTC.

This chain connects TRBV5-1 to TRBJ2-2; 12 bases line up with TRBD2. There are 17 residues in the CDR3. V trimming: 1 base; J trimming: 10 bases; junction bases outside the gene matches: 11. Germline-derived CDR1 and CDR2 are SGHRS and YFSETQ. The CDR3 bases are TGCGCCAGCAGCTTGTTCCACCCTAGCGGGGGGGCACAGGAGCTGTTTTTT. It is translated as CASSLFHPSGGAQELFF.

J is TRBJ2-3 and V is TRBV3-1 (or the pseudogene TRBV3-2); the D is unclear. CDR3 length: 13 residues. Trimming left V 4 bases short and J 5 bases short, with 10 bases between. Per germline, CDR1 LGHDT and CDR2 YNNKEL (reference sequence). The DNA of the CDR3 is TGTGCCAGCAGCCCCTCTAGGAGAGATACGCAGTATTTT. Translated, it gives CASSPSRRDTQYF.